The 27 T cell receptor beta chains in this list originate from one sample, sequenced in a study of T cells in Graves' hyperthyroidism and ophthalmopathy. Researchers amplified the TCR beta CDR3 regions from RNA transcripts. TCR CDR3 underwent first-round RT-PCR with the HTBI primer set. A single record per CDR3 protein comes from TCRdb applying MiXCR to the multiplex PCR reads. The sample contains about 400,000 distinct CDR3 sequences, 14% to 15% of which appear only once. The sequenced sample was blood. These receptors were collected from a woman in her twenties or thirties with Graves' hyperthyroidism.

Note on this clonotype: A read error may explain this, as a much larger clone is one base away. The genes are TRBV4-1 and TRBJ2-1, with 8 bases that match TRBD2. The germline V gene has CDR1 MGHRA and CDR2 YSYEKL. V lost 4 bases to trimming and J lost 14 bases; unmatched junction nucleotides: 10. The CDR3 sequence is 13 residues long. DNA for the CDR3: TGCGCCAGCAGCCGACCCGGGAGTAGCGGGAAGTTCTTC. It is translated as CASSRPGSSGKFF.

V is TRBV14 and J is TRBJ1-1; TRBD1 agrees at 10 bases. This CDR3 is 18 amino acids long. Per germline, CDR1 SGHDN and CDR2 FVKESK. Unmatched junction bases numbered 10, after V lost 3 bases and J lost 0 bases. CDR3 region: CASSQDAGQGEMNTEAFF. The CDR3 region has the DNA TGTGCCAGCAGCCAGGACGCCGGACAGGGGGAGATGAACACTGAAGCTTTCTTT.

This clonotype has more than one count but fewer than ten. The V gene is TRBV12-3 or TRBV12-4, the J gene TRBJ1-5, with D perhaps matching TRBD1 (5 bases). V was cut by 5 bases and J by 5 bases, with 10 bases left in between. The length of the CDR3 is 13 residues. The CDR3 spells CASSDDSHQPQHF. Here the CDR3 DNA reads TGTGCCAGCAGTGATGACAGTCATCAGCCCCAGCATTTT.

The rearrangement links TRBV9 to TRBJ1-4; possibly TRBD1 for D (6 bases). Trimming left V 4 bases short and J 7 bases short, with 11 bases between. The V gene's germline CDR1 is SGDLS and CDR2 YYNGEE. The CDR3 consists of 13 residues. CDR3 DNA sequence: TGTGCCAGCAGCAGTGGAGGGGGTGAAAAACTGTTTTTT. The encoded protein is CASSSGGGEKLFF.

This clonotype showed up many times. CDR3: CASRVGVGTEAFF. In DNA, the CDR3 is TGTGCCAGTCGAGTTGGGGTGGGCACTGAAGCTTTCTTT. The chain uses TRBV28 and TRBJ1-1; D not certain. Deletions cut 9 bases from V and 4 bases from J, with 15 bases between. From germline, CDR1 is MDHEN and CDR2 SYDVKM. This CDR3 contains 13 residues.

This chain's CDR3 is CSAQHPSRNTGELFF. CDR3 DNA sequence: TGCAGTGCCCAGCACCCTTCTAGGAACACCGGGGAGCTGTTTTTT. The genes are TRBV20-1 and TRBJ2-2; D gene unclear. Germline lookup yields CDR1 DFQATT and CDR2 SNEGSKA (reference sequence). This CDR3 has 15 residues. V lost 6 bases and J 1 base, leaving 15 bases between the germline ends.

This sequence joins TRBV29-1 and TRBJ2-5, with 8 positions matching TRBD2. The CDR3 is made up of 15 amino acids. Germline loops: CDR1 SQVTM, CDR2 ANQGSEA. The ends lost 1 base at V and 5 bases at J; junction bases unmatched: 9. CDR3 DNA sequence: TGCAGCGTTGAAGGCCCAAAGACTAGCGCGGAGACCCAGTACTTC. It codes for CSVEGPKTSAETQYF.

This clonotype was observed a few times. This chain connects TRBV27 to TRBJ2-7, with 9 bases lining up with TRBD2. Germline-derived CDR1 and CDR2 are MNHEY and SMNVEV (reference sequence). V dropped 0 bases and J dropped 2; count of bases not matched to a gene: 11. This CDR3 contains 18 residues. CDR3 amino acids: CASSLSPTGAGGAYEQYF. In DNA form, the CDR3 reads TGTGCCAGCAGTTTATCTCCAACCGGAGCGGGAGGAGCCTACGAGCAGTACTTC.

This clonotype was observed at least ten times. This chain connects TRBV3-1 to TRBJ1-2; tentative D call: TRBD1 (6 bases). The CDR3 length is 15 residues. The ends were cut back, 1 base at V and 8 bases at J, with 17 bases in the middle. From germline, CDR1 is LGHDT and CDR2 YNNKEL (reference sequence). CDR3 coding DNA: TGTGCCAGCAGCCAAGGGACGTTGGCAGGGGACGGCTACACCTTC. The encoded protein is CASSQGTLAGDGYTF. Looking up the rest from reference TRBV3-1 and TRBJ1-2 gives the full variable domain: DTAVSQTPKYLVTQMGNDKSIKCEQNLGHDTMYWYKQDSKKFLKIMFSYNNKELIINETVPNRFSPKSPDKAHLNLHINSLELGDSAVYFCASSQGTLAGDGYTFGSGTRLTVV.

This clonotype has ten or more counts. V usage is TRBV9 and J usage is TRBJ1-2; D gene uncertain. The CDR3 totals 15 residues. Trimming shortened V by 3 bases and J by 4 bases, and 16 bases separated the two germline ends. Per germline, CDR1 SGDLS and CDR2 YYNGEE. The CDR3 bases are TGTGCCAGCAGCGACATATCTTTCGGCGGCTATGGCTACACCTTC. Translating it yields CASSDISFGGYGYTF.

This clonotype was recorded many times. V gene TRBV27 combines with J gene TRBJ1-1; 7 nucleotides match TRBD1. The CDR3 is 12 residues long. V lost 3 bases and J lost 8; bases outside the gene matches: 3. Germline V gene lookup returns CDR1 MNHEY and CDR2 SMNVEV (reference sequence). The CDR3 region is CASSFRTGEAFF. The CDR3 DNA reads TGTGCCAGCAGTTTCCGGACAGGCGAAGCTTTCTTT.

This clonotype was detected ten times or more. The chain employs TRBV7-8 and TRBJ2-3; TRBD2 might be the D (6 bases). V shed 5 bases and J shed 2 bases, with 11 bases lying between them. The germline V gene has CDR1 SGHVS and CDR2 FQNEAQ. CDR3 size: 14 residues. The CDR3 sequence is CASSPWTTTDTQYF. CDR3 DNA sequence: TGTGCCAGCAGCCCTTGGACTACCACAGATACGCAGTATTTT.

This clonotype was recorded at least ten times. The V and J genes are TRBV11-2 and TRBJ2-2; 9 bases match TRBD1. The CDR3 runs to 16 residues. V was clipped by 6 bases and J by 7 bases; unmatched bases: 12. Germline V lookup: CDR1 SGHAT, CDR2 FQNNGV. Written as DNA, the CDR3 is TGTGCCAGCAGGCACGCCGGGACAGGGTCGGGCGGGGAGCTGTTTTTT. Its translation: CASRHAGTGSGGELFF.

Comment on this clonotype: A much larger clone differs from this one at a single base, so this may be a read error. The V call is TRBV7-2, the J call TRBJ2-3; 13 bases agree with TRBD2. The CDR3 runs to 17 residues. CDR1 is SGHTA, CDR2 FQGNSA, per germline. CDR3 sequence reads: CASSKRTSGRVSDTRYF. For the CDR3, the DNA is TGTGCCAGCAGCAAAAGGACTAGCGGGAGAGTCTCAGATACGCGGTATTTT.

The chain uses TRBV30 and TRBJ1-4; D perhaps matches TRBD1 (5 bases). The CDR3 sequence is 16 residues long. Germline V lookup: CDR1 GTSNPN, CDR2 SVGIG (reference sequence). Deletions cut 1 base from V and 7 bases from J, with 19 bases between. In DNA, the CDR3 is TGTGCCTGGAGTGCCGGGTCCAGGGTCCTGGGTGAAAAACTGTTTTTT. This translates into CAWSAGSRVLGEKLFF.

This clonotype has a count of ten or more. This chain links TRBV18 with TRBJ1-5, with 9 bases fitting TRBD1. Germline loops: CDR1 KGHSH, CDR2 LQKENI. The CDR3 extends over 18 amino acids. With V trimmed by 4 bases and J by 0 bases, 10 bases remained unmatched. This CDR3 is CASSQYVGQGHSNQPQHF. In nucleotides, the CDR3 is TGTGCCAGCTCACAATACGTGGGACAGGGACATAGCAATCAGCCCCAGCATTTT.

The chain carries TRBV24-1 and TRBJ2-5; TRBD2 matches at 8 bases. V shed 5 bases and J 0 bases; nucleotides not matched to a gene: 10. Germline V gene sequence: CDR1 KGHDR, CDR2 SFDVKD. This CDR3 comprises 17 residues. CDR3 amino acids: CATSAPPSGLHQETQYF. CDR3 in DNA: TGTGCCACCAGTGCCCCCCCTAGCGGGCTACACCAAGAGACCCAGTACTTC.

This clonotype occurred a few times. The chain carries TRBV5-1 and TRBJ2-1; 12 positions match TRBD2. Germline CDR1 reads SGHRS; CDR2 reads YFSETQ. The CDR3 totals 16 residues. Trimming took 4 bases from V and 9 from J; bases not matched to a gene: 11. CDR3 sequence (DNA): TGCGCCAGCAGCACCTCTAGCGGGAGGGCCCTTAGTGAGCAGTTCTTC. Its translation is CASSTSSGRALSEQFF.

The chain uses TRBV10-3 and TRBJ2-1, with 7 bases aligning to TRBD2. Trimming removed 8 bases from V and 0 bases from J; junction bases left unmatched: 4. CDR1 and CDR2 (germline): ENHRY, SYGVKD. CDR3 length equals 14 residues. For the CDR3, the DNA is TGTGCCATCCAAGGCGGGAGCTCCTACAATGAGCAGTTCTTC. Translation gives CAIQGGSSYNEQFF.

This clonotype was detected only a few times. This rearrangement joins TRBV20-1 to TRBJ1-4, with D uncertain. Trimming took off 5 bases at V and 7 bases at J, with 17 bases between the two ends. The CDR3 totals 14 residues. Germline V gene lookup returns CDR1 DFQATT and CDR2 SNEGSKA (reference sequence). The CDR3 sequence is CSAPRRGGSEKLFF. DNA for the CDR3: TGCAGTGCTCCAAGGCGGGGTGGAAGTGAAAAACTGTTTTTT.

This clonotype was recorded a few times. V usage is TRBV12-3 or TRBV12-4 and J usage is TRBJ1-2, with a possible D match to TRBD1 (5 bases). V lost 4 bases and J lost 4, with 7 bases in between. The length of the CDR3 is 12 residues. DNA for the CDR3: TGTGCCAGCAGTTCGGGGCGCTATGGCTACACCTTC. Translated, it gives CASSSGRYGYTF.

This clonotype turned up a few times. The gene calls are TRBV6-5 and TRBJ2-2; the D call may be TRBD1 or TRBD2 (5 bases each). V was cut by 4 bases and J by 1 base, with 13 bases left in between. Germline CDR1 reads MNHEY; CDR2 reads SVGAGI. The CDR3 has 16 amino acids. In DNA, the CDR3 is TGTGCCAGCAGTTCCCCGGGACGGCGGAACACCGGGGAGCTGTTTTTT. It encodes CASSSPGRRNTGELFF.

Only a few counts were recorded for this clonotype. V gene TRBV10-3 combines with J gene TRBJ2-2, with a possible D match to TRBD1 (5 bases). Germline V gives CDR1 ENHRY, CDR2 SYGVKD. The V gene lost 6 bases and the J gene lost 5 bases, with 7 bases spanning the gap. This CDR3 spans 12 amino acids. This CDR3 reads CAIRSGTGELFF. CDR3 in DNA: TGTGCCATCAGATCAGGGACCGGGGAGCTGTTTTTT.

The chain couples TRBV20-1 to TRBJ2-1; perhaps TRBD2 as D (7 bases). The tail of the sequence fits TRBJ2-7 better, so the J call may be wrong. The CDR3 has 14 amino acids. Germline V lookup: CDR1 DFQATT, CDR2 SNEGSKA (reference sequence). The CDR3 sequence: CSARGGGGFNEQYF. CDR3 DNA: TGCAGTGCTAGGGGGGGCGGGGGCTTTAATGAGCAGTACTTC.

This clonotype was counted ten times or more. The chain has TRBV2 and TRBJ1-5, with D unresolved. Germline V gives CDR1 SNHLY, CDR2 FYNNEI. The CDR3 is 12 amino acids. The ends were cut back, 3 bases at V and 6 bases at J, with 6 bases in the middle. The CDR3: CASSDVGQPQHF. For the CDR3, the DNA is TGTGCCAGCAGTGACGTGGGTCAGCCCCAGCATTTT.

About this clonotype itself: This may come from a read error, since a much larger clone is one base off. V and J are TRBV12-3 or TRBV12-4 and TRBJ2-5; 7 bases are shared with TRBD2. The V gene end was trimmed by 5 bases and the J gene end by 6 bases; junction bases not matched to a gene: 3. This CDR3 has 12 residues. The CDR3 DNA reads TGTGCCAGCAGTCCAGCGGGAAAGACCCAGTACTTC. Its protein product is CASSPAGKTQYF.

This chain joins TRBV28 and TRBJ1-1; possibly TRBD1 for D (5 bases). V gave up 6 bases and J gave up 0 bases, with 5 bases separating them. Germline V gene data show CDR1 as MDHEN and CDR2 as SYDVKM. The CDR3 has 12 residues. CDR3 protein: CASRTVNTEAFF. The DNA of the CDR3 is TGTGCCAGCAGGACAGTGAACACTGAAGCTTTCTTT.